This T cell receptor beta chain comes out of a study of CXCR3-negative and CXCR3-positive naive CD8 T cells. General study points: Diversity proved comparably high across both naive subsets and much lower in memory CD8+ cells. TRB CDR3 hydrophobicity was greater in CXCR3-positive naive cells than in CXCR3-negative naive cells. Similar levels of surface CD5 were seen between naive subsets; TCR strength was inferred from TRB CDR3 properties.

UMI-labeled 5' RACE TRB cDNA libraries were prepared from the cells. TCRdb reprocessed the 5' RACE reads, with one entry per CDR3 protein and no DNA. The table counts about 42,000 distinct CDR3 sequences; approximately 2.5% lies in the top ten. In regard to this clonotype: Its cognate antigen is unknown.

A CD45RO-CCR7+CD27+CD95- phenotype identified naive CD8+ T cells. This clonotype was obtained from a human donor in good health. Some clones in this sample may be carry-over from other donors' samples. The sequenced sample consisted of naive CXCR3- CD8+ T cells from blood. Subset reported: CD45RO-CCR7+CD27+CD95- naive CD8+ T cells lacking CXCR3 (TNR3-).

The chain's CDR3 is CASSFRGQRGYTF. The chain recombines TRBV5-1 with TRBJ1-2; the D gene TCRdb calls, TRBD1, cannot be checked with no DNA. From germline, CDR1 is SGHRS and CDR2 YFSETQ. This CDR3 is built from 13 residues.